The T cell receptor (beta chain) described here comes from a study of T cell changes during pregnancy in multiple sclerosis. Looked up from germline, CDR1 is SGHDN and CDR2 is FVKESK. The V and J ends lost 2 bases and 4 bases, in that order; junction bases with no gene match: 3. The CDR3 sequence is 16 residues long. Sequenced by immunoSEQ multiplex PCR; TCRdb stores in-frame clones only, minus some. Of approximately 25,000 clones listed, roughly 86% were seen once; the top ten hold about 13%. The sequencing here drew on CD8+ T cells from peripheral blood mononuclear cells, taken in the first trimester of pregnancy. The chain joins TRBV14 to TRBJ2-3; 13 bases agree with TRBD2. This receptor was obtained from a female donor in good health, enrolled as a control in a pregnancy study. DNA of the CDR3: TGTGCCAGCAGCCAAATACTAGCGGGGGGGGCAGATACGCAGTATTTT. Translated, it gives CASSQILAGGADTQYF.